The clone carrying this TCR beta chain occurred once. The antigen remains unidentified. Unmatched junction bases numbered 5, after V lost 6 bases and J lost 2 bases. The CDR3 runs 14 residues. Germline lookup yields CDR1 SNHLY and CDR2 FYNNEI. The sample belongs to a study of shared clonotypes between healthy human individuals. Study at large: Donor composition was a couple of women and a few men, aged 18 to 49. CD4 naive cells filled three plates per donor, CD4 memory three, CD8 naive two and CD8 memory one. Study outcomes and limitations: Generation of non-shared clonotypes was less probable than generation of clonotypes shared by all four donors.

At a deep level, the assay was run. Some clones are missing from TCRdb's copy, which holds only in-frame ones; the method was immunoSEQ multiplex PCR. Here the sample spans 2 million to 3 million clones, approximately 94% being singletons. This clonotype was sampled from a man between 18 and 35 years old in good health. Some clones in this sample may be carry-over from other donors' samples. The gene calls are TRBV2 and TRBJ1-2; the match to TRBD1 covers 8 bases. Sequenced sample: naive CD4+ T cells from PBMCs. Subset given: CD45RA+ positively selected. CDR3 DNA sequence: TGTGCCAGCAGCGCGGGACAGGCGAACTATGGCTACACCTTC. Translated, it gives CASSAGQANYGYTF.